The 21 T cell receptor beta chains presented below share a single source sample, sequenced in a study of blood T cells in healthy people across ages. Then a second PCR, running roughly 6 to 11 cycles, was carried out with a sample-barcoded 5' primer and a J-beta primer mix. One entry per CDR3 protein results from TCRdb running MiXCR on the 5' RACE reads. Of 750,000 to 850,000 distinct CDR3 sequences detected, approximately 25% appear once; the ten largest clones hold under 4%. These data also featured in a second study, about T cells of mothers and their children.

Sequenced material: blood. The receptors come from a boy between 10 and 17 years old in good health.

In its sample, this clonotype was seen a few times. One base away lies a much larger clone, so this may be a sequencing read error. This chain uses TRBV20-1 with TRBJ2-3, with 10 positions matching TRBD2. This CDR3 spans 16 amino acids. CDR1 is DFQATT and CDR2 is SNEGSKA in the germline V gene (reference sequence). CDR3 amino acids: CSASPSSGSTTDTRYF. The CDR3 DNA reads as TGCAGTGCTAGTCCCTCTAGCGGGAGTACGACAGATACGCGGTATTTT.

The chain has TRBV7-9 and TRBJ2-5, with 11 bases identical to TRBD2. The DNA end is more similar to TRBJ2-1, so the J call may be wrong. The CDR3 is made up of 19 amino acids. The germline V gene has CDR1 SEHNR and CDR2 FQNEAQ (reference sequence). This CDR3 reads CASTLRQGMTSGNVDEQFF. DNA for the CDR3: TGTGCCAGCACCCTTAGACAGGGTATGACTAGCGGGAATGTGGATGAGCAGTTCTTC.

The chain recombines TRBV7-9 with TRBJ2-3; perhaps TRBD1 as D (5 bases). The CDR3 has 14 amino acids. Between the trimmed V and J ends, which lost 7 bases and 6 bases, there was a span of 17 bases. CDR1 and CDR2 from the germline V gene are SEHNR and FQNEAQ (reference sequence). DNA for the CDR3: TGTGCCAGCAACCAATATGACAGCGCGGATACGCAGTATTTT. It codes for CASNQYDSADTQYF.

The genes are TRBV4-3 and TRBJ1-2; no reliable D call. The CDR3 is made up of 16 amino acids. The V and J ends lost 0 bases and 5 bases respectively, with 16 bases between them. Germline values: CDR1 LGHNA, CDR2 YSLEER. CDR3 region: CASSQDLGQPQYGYTF. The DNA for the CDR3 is TGCGCCAGCAGCCAAGATTTGGGCCAGCCCCAATATGGCTACACCTTC.

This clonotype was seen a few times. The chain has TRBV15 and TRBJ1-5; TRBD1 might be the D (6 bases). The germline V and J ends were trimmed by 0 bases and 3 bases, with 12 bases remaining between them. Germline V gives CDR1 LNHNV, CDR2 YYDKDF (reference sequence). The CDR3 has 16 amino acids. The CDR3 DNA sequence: TGTGCCACCAGCAGAGATAAGGGACAACTCAATCAGCCCCAGCATTTT. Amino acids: CATSRDKGQLNQPQHF.

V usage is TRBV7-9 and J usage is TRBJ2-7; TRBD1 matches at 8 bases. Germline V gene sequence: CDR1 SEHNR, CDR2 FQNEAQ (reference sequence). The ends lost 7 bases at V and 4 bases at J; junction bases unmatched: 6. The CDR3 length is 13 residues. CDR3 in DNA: TGTGCCAGCACGTACAGGGGGGAGTACGAGCAGTACTTC. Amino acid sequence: CASTYRGEYEQYF. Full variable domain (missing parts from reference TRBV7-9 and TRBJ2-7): DTGVSQNPRHKITKRGQNVTFRCDPISEHNRLYWYRQTLGQGPEFLTYFQNEAQLEKSRLLSDRFSAERPKGSFSTLEIQRTEQGDSAMYLCASTYRGEYEQYFGPGTRLTVT.

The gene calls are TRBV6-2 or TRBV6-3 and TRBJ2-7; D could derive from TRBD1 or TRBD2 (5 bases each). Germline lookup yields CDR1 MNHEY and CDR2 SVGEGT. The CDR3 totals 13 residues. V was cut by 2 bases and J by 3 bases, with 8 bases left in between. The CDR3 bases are TGTGCCAGCAGTTACGGGGGTCTCTACGAGCAGTACTTC. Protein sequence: CASSYGGLYEQYF.

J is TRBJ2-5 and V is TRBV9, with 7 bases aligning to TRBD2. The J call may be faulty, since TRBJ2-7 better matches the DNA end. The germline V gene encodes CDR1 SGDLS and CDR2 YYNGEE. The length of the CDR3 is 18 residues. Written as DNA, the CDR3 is TGTGCCAGCAGCGTCGGCAACCCAGGGTGGCGGGAGAGCGACGAGCAGTACTTC. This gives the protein CASSVGNPGWRESDEQYF.

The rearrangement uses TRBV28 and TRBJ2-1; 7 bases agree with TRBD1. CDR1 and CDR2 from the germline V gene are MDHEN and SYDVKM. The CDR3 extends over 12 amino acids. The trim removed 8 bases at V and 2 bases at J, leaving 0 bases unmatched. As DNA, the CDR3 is TGTGCCAGCGGGACAGCCTACAATGAGCAGTTCTTC. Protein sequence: CASGTAYNEQFF.

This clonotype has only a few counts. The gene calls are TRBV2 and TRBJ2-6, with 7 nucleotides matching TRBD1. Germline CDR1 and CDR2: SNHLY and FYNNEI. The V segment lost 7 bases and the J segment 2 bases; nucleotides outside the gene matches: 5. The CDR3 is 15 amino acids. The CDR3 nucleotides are TGTGCCAGCAAGTTGGGACAGCCTGGGGCCAACGTCCTGACTTTC. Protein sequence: CASKLGQPGANVLTF.

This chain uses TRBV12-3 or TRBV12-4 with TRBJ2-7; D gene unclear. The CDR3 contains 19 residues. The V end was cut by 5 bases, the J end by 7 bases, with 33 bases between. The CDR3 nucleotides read TGTGCCAGCAGTCCTAACGAGTGGGTTACAGAGAGCTCCTACAATGAGCAGTACTTC. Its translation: CASSPNEWVTESSYNEQYF.

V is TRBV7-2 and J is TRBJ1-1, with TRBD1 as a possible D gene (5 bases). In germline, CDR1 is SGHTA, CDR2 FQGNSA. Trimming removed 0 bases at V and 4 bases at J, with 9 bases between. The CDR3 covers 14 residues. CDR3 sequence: CASSLARGTTEAFF. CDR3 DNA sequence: TGTGCCAGCAGCTTAGCCCGGGGCACCACTGAAGCTTTCTTT.

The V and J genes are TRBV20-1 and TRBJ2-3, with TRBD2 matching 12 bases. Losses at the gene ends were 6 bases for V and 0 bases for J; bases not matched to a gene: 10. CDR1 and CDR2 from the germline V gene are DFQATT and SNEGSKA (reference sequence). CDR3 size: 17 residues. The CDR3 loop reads CSAVTSGRPSSTDTQYF. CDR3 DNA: TGCAGTGCGGTGACTAGCGGGAGACCCAGTAGCACAGATACGCAGTATTTT.

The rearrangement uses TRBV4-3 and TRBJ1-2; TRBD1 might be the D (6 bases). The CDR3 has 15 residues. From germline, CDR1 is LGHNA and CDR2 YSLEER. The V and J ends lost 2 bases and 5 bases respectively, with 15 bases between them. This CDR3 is CASSQRHRDLYGYTF. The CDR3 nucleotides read TGCGCCAGCAGCCAACGACACAGGGACTTGTATGGCTACACCTTC.

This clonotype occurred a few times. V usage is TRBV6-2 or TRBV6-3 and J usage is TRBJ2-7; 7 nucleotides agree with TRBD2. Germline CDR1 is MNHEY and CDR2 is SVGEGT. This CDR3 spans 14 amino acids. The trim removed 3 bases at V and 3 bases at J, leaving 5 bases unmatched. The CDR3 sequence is CASSYIGGGYEQYF. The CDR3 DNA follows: TGTGCCAGCAGTTATATAGGCGGGGGCTACGAGCAGTACTTC.

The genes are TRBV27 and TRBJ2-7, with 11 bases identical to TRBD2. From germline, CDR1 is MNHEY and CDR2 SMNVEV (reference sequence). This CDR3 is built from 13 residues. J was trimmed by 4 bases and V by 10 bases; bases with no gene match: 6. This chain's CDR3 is CATRTSGFYEQYF. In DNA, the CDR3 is TGTGCCACCCGGACTAGCGGGTTTTACGAGCAGTACTTC.

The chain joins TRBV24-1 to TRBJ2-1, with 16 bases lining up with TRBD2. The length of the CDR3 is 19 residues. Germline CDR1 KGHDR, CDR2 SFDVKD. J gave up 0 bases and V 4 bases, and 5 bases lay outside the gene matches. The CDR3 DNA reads TGTGCCACCAGTGACCTGGGACTAGCGGGGGGGAGCTCCTACAATGAGCAGTTCTTC. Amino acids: CATSDLGLAGGSSYNEQFF.

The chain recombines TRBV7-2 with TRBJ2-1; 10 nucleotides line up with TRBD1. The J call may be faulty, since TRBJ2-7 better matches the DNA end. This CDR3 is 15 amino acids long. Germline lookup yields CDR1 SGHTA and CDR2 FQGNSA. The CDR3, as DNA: TGTGCCAGCAGCCAACGACAGGGGGCGCTAATCGAGCAGTACTTC. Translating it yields CASSQRQGALIEQYF.

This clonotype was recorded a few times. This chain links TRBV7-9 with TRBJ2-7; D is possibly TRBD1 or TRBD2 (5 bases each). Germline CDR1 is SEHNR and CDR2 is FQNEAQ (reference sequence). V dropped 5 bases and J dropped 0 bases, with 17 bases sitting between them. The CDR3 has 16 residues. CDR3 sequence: CASSLSRDASSYEQYF. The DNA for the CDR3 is TGTGCCAGCAGCCTGAGCCGGGACGCGAGCTCCTACGAGCAGTACTTC.

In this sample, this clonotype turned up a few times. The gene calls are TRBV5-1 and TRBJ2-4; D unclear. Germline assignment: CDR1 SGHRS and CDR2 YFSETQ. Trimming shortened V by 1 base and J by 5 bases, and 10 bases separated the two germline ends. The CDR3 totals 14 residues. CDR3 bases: TGCGCCAGCAGCTTGTTCGGCAGCGAAAACATTCAGTACTTC. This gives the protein CASSLFGSENIQYF.

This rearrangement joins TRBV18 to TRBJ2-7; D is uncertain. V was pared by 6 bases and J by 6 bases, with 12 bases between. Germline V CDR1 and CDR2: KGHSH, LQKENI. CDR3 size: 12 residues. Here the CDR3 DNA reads TGTGCCAGCTCGTCATCAATCTCCGAGCAGTACTTC. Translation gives CASSSSISEQYF.